The sequence of this T cell receptor (beta chain) was determined in a study of blood T cell repertoires in COVID-19. Study at large: COVID-19 samples collected from the United States, Italy and Spain covered acute and convalescent phases.

CDR3 length: 14 amino acids. The V end was cut by 0 bases, the J end by 2 bases, with 7 bases between. Germline-derived CDR1 and CDR2 are SGHTS and YDEGEE. The assay was immunoSEQ multiplex PCR, and TCRdb's table has in-frame clones only and misses some. Seen here are under 95,000 clones, around nine tenths observed once, and the top ten hold around 19%. This clonotype was sampled from a woman aged 80 or over with acute or convalescent COVID-19. The source material was peripheral blood. V and J are TRBV5-8 and TRBJ2-3, with D tentatively TRBD1 (5 bases). The chain's CDR3 is CASSLEDTTDTQYF. CDR3 sequence (DNA): TGTGCCAGCAGCTTGGAGGACACCACAGATACGCAGTATTTT.